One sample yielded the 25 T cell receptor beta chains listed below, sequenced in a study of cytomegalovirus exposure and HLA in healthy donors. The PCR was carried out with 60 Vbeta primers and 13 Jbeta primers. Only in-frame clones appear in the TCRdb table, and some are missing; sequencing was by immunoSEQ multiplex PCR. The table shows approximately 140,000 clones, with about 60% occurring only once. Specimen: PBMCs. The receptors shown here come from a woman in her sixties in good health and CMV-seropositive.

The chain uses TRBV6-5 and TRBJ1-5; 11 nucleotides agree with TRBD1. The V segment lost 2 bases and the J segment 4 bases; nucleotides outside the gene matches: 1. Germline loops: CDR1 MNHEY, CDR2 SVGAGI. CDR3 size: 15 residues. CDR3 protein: CASSYGTGGNQPQHF. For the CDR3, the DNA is TGTGCCAGCAGTTACGGGACAGGGGGAAATCAGCCCCAGCATTTT.

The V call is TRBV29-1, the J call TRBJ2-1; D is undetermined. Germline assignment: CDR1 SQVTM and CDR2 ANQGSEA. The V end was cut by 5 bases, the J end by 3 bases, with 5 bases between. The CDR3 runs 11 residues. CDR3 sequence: CSVQDYNEQFF. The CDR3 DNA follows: TGCAGCGTTCAGGACTACAATGAGCAGTTCTTC.

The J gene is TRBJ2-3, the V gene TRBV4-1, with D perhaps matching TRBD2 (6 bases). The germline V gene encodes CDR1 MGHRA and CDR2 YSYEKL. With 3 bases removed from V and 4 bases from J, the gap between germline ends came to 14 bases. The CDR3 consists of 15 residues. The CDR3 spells CASSHRASEADTQYF. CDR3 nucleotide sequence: TGCGCCAGCAGCCACAGGGCTAGCGAGGCAGATACGCAGTATTTT.

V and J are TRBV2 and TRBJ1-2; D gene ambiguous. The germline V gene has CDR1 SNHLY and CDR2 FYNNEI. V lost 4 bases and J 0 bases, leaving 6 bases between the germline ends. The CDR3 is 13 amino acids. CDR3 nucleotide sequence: TGTGCCAGCAGTGTCGAGACTAACTATGGCTACACCTTC. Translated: CASSVETNYGYTF. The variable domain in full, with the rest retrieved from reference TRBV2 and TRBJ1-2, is EPEVTQTPSHQVTQMGQEVILRCVPISNHLYFYWYRQILGQKVEFLVSFYNNEISEKSEIFDDQFSVERPDGSNFTLKIRSTKLEDSAMYFCASSVETNYGYTFGSGTRLTVV.

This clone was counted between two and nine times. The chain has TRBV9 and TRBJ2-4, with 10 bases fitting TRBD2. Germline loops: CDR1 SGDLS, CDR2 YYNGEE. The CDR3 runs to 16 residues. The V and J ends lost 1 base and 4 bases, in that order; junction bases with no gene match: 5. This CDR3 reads CASSVLPSGSKNIQYF. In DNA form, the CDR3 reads TGTGCCAGCAGCGTACTTCCTAGCGGGAGTAAAAACATTCAGTACTTC.

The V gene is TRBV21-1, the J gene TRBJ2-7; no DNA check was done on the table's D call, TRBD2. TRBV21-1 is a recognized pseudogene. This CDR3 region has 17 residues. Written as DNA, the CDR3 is TGTGCCAGCAGCAAAAGAGTCGACCCTAAAGGACTTTACGAGCAGTACTTC. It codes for CASSKRVDPKGLYEQYF.

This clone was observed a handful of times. CDR3 bases: TGCGCCAGCAGTGATGGGACTCGGGGCACCGGGGAGCTGTTTTTT. This sequence encodes CASSDGTRGTGELFF. The chain joins TRBV10-1 to TRBJ2-2; maybe TRBD2 (6 bases). Germline V gene lookup returns CDR1 WNHNN and CDR2 SYGVQD (reference sequence). The length of the CDR3 is 15 residues. V lost 3 bases and J 4 bases, leaving 12 bases between the germline ends.

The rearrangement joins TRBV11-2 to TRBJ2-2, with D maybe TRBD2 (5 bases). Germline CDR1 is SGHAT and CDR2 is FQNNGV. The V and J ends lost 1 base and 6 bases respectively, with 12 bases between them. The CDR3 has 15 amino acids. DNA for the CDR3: TGTGCCAGCAGCTTAGTTCGGGGATTGGCCGGGGAGCTGTTTTTT. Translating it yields CASSLVRGLAGELFF.

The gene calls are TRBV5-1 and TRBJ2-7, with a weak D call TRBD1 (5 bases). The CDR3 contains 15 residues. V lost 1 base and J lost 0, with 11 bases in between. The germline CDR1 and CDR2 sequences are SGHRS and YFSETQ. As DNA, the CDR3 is TGCGCCAGCAGCTTGTCTACAGGCCGCTCCTACGAGCAGTACTTC. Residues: CASSLSTGRSYEQYF.

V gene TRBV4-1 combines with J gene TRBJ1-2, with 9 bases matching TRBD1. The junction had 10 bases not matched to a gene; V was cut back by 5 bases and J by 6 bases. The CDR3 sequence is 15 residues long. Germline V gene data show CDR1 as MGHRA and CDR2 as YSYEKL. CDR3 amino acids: CASSDAGQGSHGYTF. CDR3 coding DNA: TGCGCCAGCAGCGACGCGGGACAGGGAAGCCATGGCTACACCTTC.

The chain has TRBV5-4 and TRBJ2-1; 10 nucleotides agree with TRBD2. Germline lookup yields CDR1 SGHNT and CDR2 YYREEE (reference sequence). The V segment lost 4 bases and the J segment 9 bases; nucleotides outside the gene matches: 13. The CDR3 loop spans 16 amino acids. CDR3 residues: CASSPPASGRASEQFF. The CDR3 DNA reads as TGTGCCAGCAGCCCTCCTGCTAGCGGGAGAGCCAGTGAGCAGTTCTTC. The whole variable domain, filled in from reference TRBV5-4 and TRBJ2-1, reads ETGVTQSPTHLIKTRGQQVTLRCSSQSGHNTVSWYQQALGQGPQFIFQYYREEENGRGNFPPRFSGLQFPNYSSELNVNALELDDSALYLCASSPPASGRASEQFFGPGTRLTVL.

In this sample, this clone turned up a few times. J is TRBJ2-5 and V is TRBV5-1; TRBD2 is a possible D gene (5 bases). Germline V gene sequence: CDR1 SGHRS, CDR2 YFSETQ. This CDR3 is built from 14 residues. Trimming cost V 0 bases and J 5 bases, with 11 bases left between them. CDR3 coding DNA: TGCGCCAGCAGCTTGGAAGAGGGCCGGGAGACCCAGTACTTC. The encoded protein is CASSLEEGRETQYF.

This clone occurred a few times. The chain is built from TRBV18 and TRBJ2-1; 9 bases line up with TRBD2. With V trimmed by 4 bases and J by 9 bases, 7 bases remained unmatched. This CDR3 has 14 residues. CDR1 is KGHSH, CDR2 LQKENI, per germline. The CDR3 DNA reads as TGTGCCAGCTCACGGCGGGAGGGTTTTGGTGAGCAGTTCTTC. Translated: CASSRREGFGEQFF.

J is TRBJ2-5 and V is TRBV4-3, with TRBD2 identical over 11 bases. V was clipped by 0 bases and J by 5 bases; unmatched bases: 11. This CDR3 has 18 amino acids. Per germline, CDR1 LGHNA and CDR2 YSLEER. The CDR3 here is CASSQDVILAGAGETQYF. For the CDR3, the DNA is TGCGCCAGCAGCCAAGACGTTATACTAGCGGGAGCCGGGGAGACCCAGTACTTC.

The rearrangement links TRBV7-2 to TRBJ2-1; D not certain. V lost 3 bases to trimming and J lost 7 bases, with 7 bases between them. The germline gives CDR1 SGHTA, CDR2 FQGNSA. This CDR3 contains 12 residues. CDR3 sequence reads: CASSFNYNEQFF. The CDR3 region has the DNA TGTGCCAGCAGCTTCAACTATAATGAGCAGTTCTTC.

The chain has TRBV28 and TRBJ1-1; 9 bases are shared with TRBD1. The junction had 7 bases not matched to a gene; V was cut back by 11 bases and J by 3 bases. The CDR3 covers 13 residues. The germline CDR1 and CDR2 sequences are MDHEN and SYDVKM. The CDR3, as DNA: TGTGCCGGCACCAGACAGGGGGACACTGAAGCTTTCTTT. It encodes CAGTRQGDTEAFF. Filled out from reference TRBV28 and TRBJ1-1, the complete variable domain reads DVKVTQSSRYLVKRTGEKVFLECVQDMDHENMFWYRQDPGLGLRLIYFSYDVKMKEKGDIPEGYSVSREKKERFSLILESASTNQTSMYLCAGTRQGDTEAFFGQGTRLTVV.

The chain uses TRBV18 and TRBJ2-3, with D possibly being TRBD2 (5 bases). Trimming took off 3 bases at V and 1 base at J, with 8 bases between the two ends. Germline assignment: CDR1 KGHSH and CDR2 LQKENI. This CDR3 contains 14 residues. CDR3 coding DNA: TGTGCCAGCTCACCTAGCGTAGGCACAGATACGCAGTATTTT. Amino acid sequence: CASSPSVGTDTQYF.

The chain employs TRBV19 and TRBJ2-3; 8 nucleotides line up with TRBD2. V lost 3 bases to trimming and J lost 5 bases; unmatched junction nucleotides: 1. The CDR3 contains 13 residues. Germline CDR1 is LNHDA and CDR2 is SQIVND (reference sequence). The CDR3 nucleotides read TGTGCCAGTAGTATCGGGGGGGGAGATACGCAGTATTTT. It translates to CASSIGGGDTQYF.

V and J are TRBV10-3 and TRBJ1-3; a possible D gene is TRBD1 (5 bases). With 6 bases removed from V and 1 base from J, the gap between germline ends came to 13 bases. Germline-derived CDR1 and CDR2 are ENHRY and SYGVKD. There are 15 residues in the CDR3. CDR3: CAIRIGPGSGNTIYF. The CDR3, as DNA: TGTGCCATCAGGATTGGTCCAGGGTCTGGAAACACCATATATTTT.

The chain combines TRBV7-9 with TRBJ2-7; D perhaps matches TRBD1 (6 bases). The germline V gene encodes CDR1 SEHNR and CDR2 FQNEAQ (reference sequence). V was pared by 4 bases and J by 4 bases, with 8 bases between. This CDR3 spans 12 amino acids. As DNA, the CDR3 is TGTGCCAGCAGCTCACAGGGTTACGAGCAGTACTTC. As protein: CASSSQGYEQYF.

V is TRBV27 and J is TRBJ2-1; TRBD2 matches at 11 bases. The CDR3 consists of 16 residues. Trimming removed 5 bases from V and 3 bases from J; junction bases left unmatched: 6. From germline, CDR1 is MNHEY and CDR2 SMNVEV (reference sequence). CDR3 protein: CASSLLAGAGYNEQFF. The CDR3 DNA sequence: TGTGCCAGCAGTCTACTAGCGGGAGCCGGCTACAATGAGCAGTTCTTC.

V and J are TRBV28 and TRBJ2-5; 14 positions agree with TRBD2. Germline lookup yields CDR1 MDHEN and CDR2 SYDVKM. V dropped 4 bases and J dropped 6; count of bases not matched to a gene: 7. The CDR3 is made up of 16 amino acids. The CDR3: CASSSSGTSGSQTQYF. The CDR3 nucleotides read TGTGCCAGCAGTTCCTCGGGGACTAGCGGGAGCCAGACCCAGTACTTC.

The CDR3 nucleotides read TGTGCCAGCAGTTTTTTTAGAGTTGGTGAGCAGTTCTTC. Encoded protein: CASSFFRVGEQFF. This chain uses TRBV28 with TRBJ2-1; D is ambiguous. The V gene lost 3 bases and the J gene lost 9 bases, with 12 bases spanning the gap. Germline V gene lookup returns CDR1 MDHEN and CDR2 SYDVKM. The CDR3 length is 13 residues.

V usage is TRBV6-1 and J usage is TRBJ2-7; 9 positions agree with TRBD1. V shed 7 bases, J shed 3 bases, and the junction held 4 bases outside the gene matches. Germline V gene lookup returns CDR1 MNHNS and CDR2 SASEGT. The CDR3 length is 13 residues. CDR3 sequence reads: CASNKDRGYEQYF. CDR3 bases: TGTGCCAGCAATAAGGACAGGGGCTACGAGCAGTACTTC.

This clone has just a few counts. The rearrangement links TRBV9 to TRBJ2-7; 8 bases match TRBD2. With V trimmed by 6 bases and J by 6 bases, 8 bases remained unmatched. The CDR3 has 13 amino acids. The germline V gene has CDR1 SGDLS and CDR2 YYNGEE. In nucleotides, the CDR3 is TGTGCCAGCACGTTAGGACTAGCAGGCGAGCAGTACTTC. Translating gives CASTLGLAGEQYF.